The rows below give T cell receptor beta chains drawn from one sample of a study of blood T cell repertoires in COVID-19. The protocol was immunoSEQ multiplex PCR, while the TCRdb copy is restricted to in-frame clones and leaves out a portion. The top ten clones hold less than 3.5% of a sample with about 97,000 clones, more than 85% of them seen once. Sequenced sample: peripheral blood. The receptors shown here come from a man aged 50 to 60 with active or convalescent COVID-19. CDR3s include the opening cysteine and the closing phenylalanine or tryptophan. Each record gives: V gene, clone size, D gene, J gene, CDR3 DNA, CDR3 protein. D genes are given only for firm matches. Clone size appears in some rows only: once, few, many, or a class for an expanded clone.

v_gene: TRBV6-1; abundance: NA; d_gene: TRBD2; j_gene: TRBJ2-2; CDR3nt: TGTGCCAGCAGTGAAGCGGGGGGGACCAACCCGCCCGGGGAGCTGTTTTTT; CDR3aa: CASSEAGGTNPPGELFF
v_gene: TRBV2; abundance: NA; d_gene: NA; j_gene: TRBJ2-6; CDR3nt: TGTGCCAGCAGAACAGACAGATCTGGGGCCAACGTCCTGACTTTC; CDR3aa: CASRTDRSGANVLTF
v_gene: TRBV21-1; abundance: NA; d_gene: NA; j_gene: TRBJ1-5; CDR3nt: TGTGCCAGCAGCAACTGGACTGAGTATCAGCCCCAGCATTTT; CDR3aa: CASSNWTEYQPQHF
v_gene: TRBV12-3/TRBV12-4; abundance: NA; d_gene: NA; j_gene: TRBJ1-2; CDR3nt: TGTGCCAGCAGTTCGACAGGTGTTTATGGCTACACCTTC; CDR3aa: CASSSTGVYGYTF
v_gene: TRBV4-1; abundance: NA; d_gene: TRBD2; j_gene: TRBJ2-3; CDR3nt: TGCGCCAGCAGCCAAGAGCCTAGCGGGGGGGCCTCCACAGATACGCAGTATTTT; CDR3aa: CASSQEPSGGASTDTQYF
v_gene: TRBV4-1; abundance: few; d_gene: TRBD2; j_gene: TRBJ2-7; CDR3nt: TGCGCCAGCAGCCCACGGGGGGATCCCTACGAGCAGTACTTC; CDR3aa: CASSPRGDPYEQYF
v_gene: TRBV9; abundance: NA; d_gene: NA; j_gene: TRBJ2-1; CDR3nt: TGTGCCAGCAGCCCAAGCAGCGGGTCGTACAATGAGCAGTTCTTC; CDR3aa: CASSPSSGSYNEQFF
v_gene: TRBV28; abundance: few; d_gene: NA; j_gene: TRBJ1-1; CDR3nt: TGTGCCAGCAGTTTATCCCGAGTATGGGCTTTCTTT; CDR3aa: CASSLSRVWAFF
v_gene: TRBV4-3; abundance: few; d_gene: NA; j_gene: TRBJ1-2; CDR3nt: TGCGCCAGCAGCCAAGCAGGGTATGGCTACACCTTC; CDR3aa: CASSQAGYGYTF
v_gene: TRBV19; abundance: NA; d_gene: NA; j_gene: TRBJ2-5; CDR3nt: TGTGCCAGTAGTATGGGGAGGCAAGAGACCCAGTACTTC; CDR3aa: CASSMGRQETQYF
v_gene: TRBV5-1; abundance: once; d_gene: NA; j_gene: TRBJ1-1; CDR3nt: TGCGCCAGCAGCTTGGGGGCAGGAAACACTGAAGCTTTCTTT; CDR3aa: CASSLGAGNTEAFF
v_gene: TRBV9; abundance: NA; d_gene: NA; j_gene: TRBJ1-5; CDR3nt: TGTGCCAGCAGCGTAGGAACGGTACAGCCCCAGCATTTT; CDR3aa: CASSVGTVQPQHF
v_gene: TRBV6-1; abundance: NA; d_gene: NA; j_gene: TRBJ2-1; CDR3nt: TGTGCCAGCAGTGAAGGTCCCCCCAGGGAAAGGAACAATGAGCAGTTCTTC; CDR3aa: CASSEGPPRERNNEQFF
v_gene: TRBV30; abundance: few; d_gene: TRBD1; j_gene: TRBJ1-6; CDR3nt: TGTGCCTGGAGCGACTTAACCGGGACAGCAAATTCACCCCTCCACTTT; CDR3aa: CAWSDLTGTANSPLHF
v_gene: TRBV6-5; abundance: NA; d_gene: TRBD1; j_gene: TRBJ2-3; CDR3nt: TGTGCCAGCAGGGGGACAGTGGGCACAGATACGCAGTATTTT; CDR3aa: CASRGTVGTDTQYF
v_gene: TRBV28; abundance: NA; d_gene: TRBD1; j_gene: TRBJ2-7; CDR3nt: TGTGCCAGCAGTTTATCCCGGGACAGCAGGGCCTACGAGCAGTACTTC; CDR3aa: CASSLSRDSRAYEQYF
v_gene: TRBV28; abundance: NA; d_gene: NA; j_gene: TRBJ1-4; CDR3nt: TGTGCCAGCAGTGCAGGGGACCGGGAAAAACTGTTTTTT; CDR3aa: CASSAGDREKLFF
v_gene: TRBV9; abundance: NA; d_gene: TRBD1; j_gene: TRBJ1-5; CDR3nt: TGTGCCAGCAGCTCAGGACAGGGGGACTTTCAGCCCCAGCATTTT; CDR3aa: CASSSGQGDFQPQHF
v_gene: TRBV24-1; abundance: NA; d_gene: NA; j_gene: TRBJ1-5; CDR3nt: TGTGCCACCAGTGCCCAGGGTGAGAAACAGCCCCAGCATTTT; CDR3aa: CATSAQGEKQPQHF
v_gene: TRBV7-2; abundance: NA; d_gene: NA; j_gene: TRBJ1-5; CDR3nt: TGTGCCAGCAGCACTACAGGCGAGACCCAGCATTTT; CDR3aa: CASSTTGETQHF
v_gene: TRBV4-1; abundance: NA; d_gene: NA; j_gene: TRBJ1-1; CDR3nt: TGCGCCAGCAGCCATACAGGGTCGGACACTGAAGCTTTCTTT; CDR3aa: CASSHTGSDTEAFF
v_gene: TRBV5-1; abundance: NA; d_gene: NA; j_gene: TRBJ2-2; CDR3nt: TGCGCCAGCAGCTCGACAGGTTCCACCGGGGAGCTGTTTTTT; CDR3aa: CASSSTGSTGELFF
v_gene: TRBV14; abundance: few; d_gene: NA; j_gene: TRBJ2-1; CDR3nt: TGTGCCAGCAGCCAAATTATCGGGTCCTACAATGAGCAGTTCTTC; CDR3aa: CASSQIIGSYNEQFF
v_gene: TRBV18; abundance: NA; d_gene: NA; j_gene: TRBJ2-3; CDR3nt: TGTGCCAGCTCACCACCGGCCGCGGTGGATACGCAGTATTTT; CDR3aa: CASSPPAAVDTQYF
v_gene: TRBV7-9; abundance: NA; d_gene: NA; j_gene: TRBJ2-5; CDR3nt: TGTGCCAGCAGCCCCGCCGCCAGGGGCATCGGGACCCAGTACTTC; CDR3aa: CASSPAARGIGTQYF
v_gene: TRBV5-6; abundance: NA; d_gene: TRBD1; j_gene: TRBJ1-2; CDR3nt: TGTGCCAGCAGCCCCGGGACAGGGGGATACTATGGCTACACCTTC; CDR3aa: CASSPGTGGYYGYTF
v_gene: TRBV19; abundance: NA; d_gene: NA; j_gene: TRBJ2-6; CDR3nt: TGTGCCAGTAGTACCGGGGGGCCTGGGGCCAACGTCCTGACTTTC; CDR3aa: CASSTGGPGANVLTF
v_gene: TRBV19; abundance: NA; d_gene: TRBD1; j_gene: TRBJ2-1; CDR3nt: TGTGCCAGTAGTGTCCGACAGGGGGTCCCCTACAATGAGCAGTTCTTC; CDR3aa: CASSVRQGVPYNEQFF
v_gene: TRBV3-1/TRBV3-2; abundance: NA; d_gene: NA; j_gene: TRBJ2-3; CDR3nt: TGTGCCAGCAGCCAAGATGGAGGAGATACGCAGTATTTT; CDR3aa: CASSQDGGDTQYF
v_gene: TRBV30; abundance: NA; d_gene: TRBD1; j_gene: TRBJ2-7; CDR3nt: TGTGCCTCTGCAGGGGGCCATTACGAGCAGTACTTC; CDR3aa: CASAGGHYEQYF
v_gene: TRBV19; abundance: NA; d_gene: NA; j_gene: TRBJ2-6; CDR3nt: TGTGCCAGTAGTGCATCTAGGATGGGTGGGGCCAACGTCCTGACTTTC; CDR3aa: CASSASRMGGANVLTF
v_gene: TRBV3-1/TRBV3-2; abundance: few; d_gene: TRBD1; j_gene: TRBJ1-6; CDR3nt: TGTGCCAGCAGCCAGTACCGGGACAGGGGTAGCTCCTATAATTCACCCCTCCACTTT; CDR3aa: CASSQYRDRGSSYNSPLHF
v_gene: TRBV6-5; abundance: NA; d_gene: NA; j_gene: TRBJ1-2; CDR3nt: TGTGCCAGCAGTTATAAAACAGGGTCTGGCTACACCTTC; CDR3aa: CASSYKTGSGYTF
v_gene: TRBV28; abundance: NA; d_gene: TRBD1; j_gene: TRBJ2-1; CDR3nt: TGTGCCAGCGTCTCCGGGACAGGGGCGAATGAGCAGTTCTTC; CDR3aa: CASVSGTGANEQFF
v_gene: TRBV6-4; abundance: NA; d_gene: NA; j_gene: TRBJ2-2; CDR3nt: TGTGCCAGCAGTGTAGCGAAGAACACCGGGGAGCTGTTTTTT; CDR3aa: CASSVAKNTGELFF
v_gene: TRBV10-3; abundance: NA; d_gene: NA; j_gene: TRBJ1-1; CDR3nt: TGTGCCATCTCGGCCCCATCACAGGGCAACACTGAAGCTTTCTTT; CDR3aa: CAISAPSQGNTEAFF
v_gene: TRBV29-1; abundance: few; d_gene: TRBD1; j_gene: TRBJ2-5; CDR3nt: TGCAGCGTGCCCCGGGACAGCTTCATGTACCAAGAGACCCAGTACTTC; CDR3aa: CSVPRDSFMYQETQYF
v_gene: TRBV2; abundance: NA; d_gene: TRBD1; j_gene: TRBJ2-6; CDR3nt: TGTGCCAGCAGGACAGGGGGCGCTGGGGCCAACGTCCTGACTTTC; CDR3aa: CASRTGGAGANVLTF
v_gene: TRBV2; abundance: NA; d_gene: TRBD1; j_gene: TRBJ1-6; CDR3nt: TGTGCCAGCAGGCTGGACAGGGGCAATAATTCACCCCTCCACTTT; CDR3aa: CASRLDRGNNSPLHF
v_gene: TRBV30; abundance: NA; d_gene: TRBD1; j_gene: TRBJ1-5; CDR3nt: TGTGCCTGGAGCGGGACAGGGGGTCAGCCCCAGCATTTT; CDR3aa: CAWSGTGGQPQHF
v_gene: TRBV19; abundance: once; d_gene: TRBD1; j_gene: TRBJ2-5; CDR3nt: TGTGCCAGTAGTACTAGGTCGGGACAGGGACGAGAGACCCAGTACTTC; CDR3aa: CASSTRSGQGRETQYF
v_gene: TRBV3-1/TRBV3-2; abundance: NA; d_gene: NA; j_gene: TRBJ2-5; CDR3nt: TGTGCCAGCAGCCAAGCGACCCAGATAGGGTCGGGGGCCCAGTACTTC; CDR3aa: CASSQATQIGSGAQYF
v_gene: TRBV2; abundance: once; d_gene: TRBD1; j_gene: TRBJ1-3; CDR3nt: TGTGCCAGCAGTGGGGGGACAGTCTCTGGAAACACCATATATTTT; CDR3aa: CASSGGTVSGNTIYF
v_gene: TRBV6-4; abundance: few; d_gene: NA; j_gene: TRBJ1-1; CDR3nt: TGTGCCAGCAGTGAGGTGCCGGGCACTGAAGCTTTCTTT; CDR3aa: CASSEVPGTEAFF
v_gene: TRBV6-6; abundance: NA; d_gene: NA; j_gene: TRBJ2-5; CDR3nt: TGTGCCAGCAGCCTGAGACAGCAAGAGACCCAGTACTTC; CDR3aa: CASSLRQQETQYF
v_gene: TRBV24-1; abundance: NA; d_gene: NA; j_gene: TRBJ1-5; CDR3nt: TGTGCCACCAACCGTTTTAGTAGTAGCAATCAGCCCCAGCATTTT; CDR3aa: CATNRFSSSNQPQHF
v_gene: TRBV16; abundance: NA; d_gene: TRBD1; j_gene: TRBJ1-5; CDR3nt: TGTGCCAGCAGCATGGGACAGGTGAATCAGCCCCAGCATTTT; CDR3aa: CASSMGQVNQPQHF
v_gene: TRBV6-5; abundance: NA; d_gene: TRBD1; j_gene: TRBJ2-2; CDR3nt: TGTGCCAGCAGTCGGACAGGGGGCACCGGGGAGCTGTTTTTT; CDR3aa: CASSRTGGTGELFF
v_gene: TRBV5-3; abundance: NA; d_gene: NA; j_gene: TRBJ1-5; CDR3nt: TGTGCCAGAAGCAATCACACCGATCAGCCCCAGCATTTT; CDR3aa: CARSNHTDQPQHF
v_gene: TRBV6-5; abundance: NA; d_gene: NA; j_gene: TRBJ1-6; CDR3nt: TGTGCCAGCAGTTACTCGGGCAATTCACCCCTCCACTTT; CDR3aa: CASSYSGNSPLHF
v_gene: TRBV9; abundance: few; d_gene: NA; j_gene: TRBJ2-7; CDR3nt: TGTGCCAGCGCCCTTACATACAGGGCCCACGAGCAGTACTTC; CDR3aa: CASALTYRAHEQYF
v_gene: TRBV5-4; abundance: NA; d_gene: TRBD2; j_gene: TRBJ2-5; CDR3nt: TGTGCCAGCAGCTTGGTAGGGGAGGGGGAGACCCAGTACTTC; CDR3aa: CASSLVGEGETQYF
v_gene: TRBV12-3/TRBV12-4; abundance: NA; d_gene: NA; j_gene: TRBJ1-2; CDR3nt: TGTGCCAGCCGGCCAGGATCCTATGGCTACACCTTC; CDR3aa: CASRPGSYGYTF
v_gene: TRBV5-1; abundance: NA; d_gene: TRBD2; j_gene: TRBJ2-2; CDR3nt: TGCGCCAGCAGCTTGGGACTAGCGGGGGTTCAGAACACCGGGGAGCTGTTTTTT; CDR3aa: CASSLGLAGVQNTGELFF
v_gene: TRBV6-1; abundance: NA; d_gene: NA; j_gene: TRBJ2-3; CDR3nt: TGTGCCAGCAGTGAGGTCCGGTCCTACACAGATACGCAGTATTTT; CDR3aa: CASSEVRSYTDTQYF